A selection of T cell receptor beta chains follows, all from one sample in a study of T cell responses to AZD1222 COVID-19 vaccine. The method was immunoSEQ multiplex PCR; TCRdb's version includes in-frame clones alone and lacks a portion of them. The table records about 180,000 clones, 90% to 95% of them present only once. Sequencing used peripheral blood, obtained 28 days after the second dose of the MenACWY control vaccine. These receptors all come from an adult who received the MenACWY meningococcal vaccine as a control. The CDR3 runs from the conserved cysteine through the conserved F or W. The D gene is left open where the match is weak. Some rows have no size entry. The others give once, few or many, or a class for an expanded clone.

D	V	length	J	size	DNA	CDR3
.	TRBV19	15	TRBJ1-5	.	TGTGCCAGTAGTCCCTCGCAGGGGATCAGTCAGCCCCAGCATTTT	CASSPSQGISQPQHF
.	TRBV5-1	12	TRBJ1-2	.	TGCGCCAGCAGCTTGGAGAGCTATGGCTACACCTTC	CASSLESYGYTF
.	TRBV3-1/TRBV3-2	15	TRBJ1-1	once	TGTGCCAGCAGCCCCCATAGGGGAGTGGGCACTGAAGCTTTCTTT	CASSPHRGVGTEAFF
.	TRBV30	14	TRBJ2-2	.	TGTGCCTGGAGCCAAGCTCCACAAGGCGGGGAGCTGTTTTTT	CAWSQAPQGGELFF
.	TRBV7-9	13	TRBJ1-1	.	TGTGCCAGCAGCTTTGGTGGTCAGGTTGAAGCTTTCTTT	CASSFGGQVEAFF
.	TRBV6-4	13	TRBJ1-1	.	TGTGCCAGCAGGAGAGGGTTGAACACTGAAGCTTTCTTT	CASRRGLNTEAFF
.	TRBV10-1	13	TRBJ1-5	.	TGCGCCAGCAGAGGAGACAGTGCCTGGCCCCAGCATTTT	CASRGDSAWPQHF
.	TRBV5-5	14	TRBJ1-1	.	TGTGCCAGCAGCGTTACGACAGTGGACACTGAAGCTTTCTTT	CASSVTTVDTEAFF
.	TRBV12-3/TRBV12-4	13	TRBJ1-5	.	TGTGCCAGCAGTTTTGCTGGGGGCCAGCCCCAGCATTTT	CASSFAGGQPQHF
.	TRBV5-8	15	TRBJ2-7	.	TGTGCCAGCAGCTTGCTCCCCGGCAGCTCCTACGAGCAGTACTTC	CASSLLPGSSYEQYF
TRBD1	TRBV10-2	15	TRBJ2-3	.	TGCGCCAGCAGGCCGAGGACAGGCGGCCCCGCAGAGCAGTATTTT	CASRPRTGGPAEQYF
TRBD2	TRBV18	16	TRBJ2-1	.	TGTGCCAGCTCACCACAGGTGTCTAGCGGGGGTGATGAGCAGTTCTTC	CASSPQVSSGGDEQFF
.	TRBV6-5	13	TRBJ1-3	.	TGTGCCAGCAGGTCCCAGGGTTATCACACCATATATTTT	CASRSQGYHTIYF
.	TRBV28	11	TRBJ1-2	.	TGTGCCAGCAGCACTTACACAGGCTACACCTTC	CASSTYTGYTF
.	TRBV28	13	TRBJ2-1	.	TGTGCCAGCAGTTCTAGCTCCTACAATGAGCAGTTCTTC	CASSSSSYNEQFF
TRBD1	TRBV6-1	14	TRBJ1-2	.	TGTGCCAGCAGTGAAGCGGTCCCGGGACAGGGCCACACCTTC	CASSEAVPGQGHTF
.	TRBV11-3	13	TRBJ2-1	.	TGTGCCAGCAGCTTAGCCAGGGGACCTGAGCAGTTCTTC	CASSLARGPEQFF
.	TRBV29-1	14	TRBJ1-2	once	TGCAGCGCCGCCGGCAGGGGTCGGAACTATGGCTACACCTTC	CSAAGRGRNYGYTF
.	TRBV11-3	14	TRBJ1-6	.	TGTGCCAGCAGCTTACCGGGGGTTCATTCACCCCTCCACTTT	CASSLPGVHSPLHF
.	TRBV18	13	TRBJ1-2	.	TGTGCCAGCTCACCAGGGGTGAACTATGGCTACACCTTC	CASSPGVNYGYTF
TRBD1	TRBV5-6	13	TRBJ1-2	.	TGTGCCAGCATCGGGACAGGAAACTATGGCTACACCTTC	CASIGTGNYGYTF
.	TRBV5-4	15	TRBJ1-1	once	TGTGCCAGCAGCGCGGCGGGGGTAATGAACACTGAAGCTTTCTTT	CASSAAGVMNTEAFF